The 7 T cell receptor beta chains given below trace back to one sample, sequenced in a study of control samples from healthy donors and cancer patients. Only in-frame clones appear in the TCRdb table, and some are missing; sequencing was by immunoSEQ multiplex PCR. The sample shows about 190,000 clones, around 93% of them seen only once. The specimen was blood. The receptors stem from a man in his thirties or forties in good health.

This clone was found once. This rearrangement joins TRBV13 to TRBJ1-2, with TRBD1 identical over 8 bases. With 1 base clipped from V and 2 bases from J, the junction kept 12 bases outside the gene matches. Germline values: CDR1 PRHDT, CDR2 FYEKMQ (reference sequence). CDR3 length: 18 residues. CDR3 sequence: CASSLAGTGKYQNYGYTF. The CDR3 coding sequence is TGTGCCAGCAGCTTAGCAGGGACAGGAAAGTACCAAAACTATGGCTACACCTTC.

Only one count was recorded for this clone. The chain couples TRBV28 to TRBJ1-2; possibly TRBD1 for D (6 bases). The germline gives CDR1 MDHEN, CDR2 SYDVKM. The CDR3 covers 15 residues. V lost 3 bases to trimming and J lost 0 bases, with 11 bases between them. For the CDR3, the DNA is TGTGCCAGCAGTTTCCCTAGGGGGGCTAACTATGGCTACACCTTC. This sequence encodes CASSFPRGANYGYTF.

The gene calls are TRBV3-1 (or the pseudogene TRBV3-2) and TRBJ2-7, with TRBD1 as a possible D gene (6 bases). This CDR3 has 13 amino acids. Trimming removed 3 bases at V and 3 bases at J, with 9 bases between. Germline values: CDR1 LGHDT, CDR2 YNNKEL (reference sequence). This CDR3 is CASSHKQGYEQYF. The CDR3, as DNA: TGTGCCAGCAGCCACAAACAGGGCTACGAGCAGTACTTC.

V is TRBV6-2 or TRBV6-3 and J is TRBJ2-2, with D unclear. The CDR3 is 14 amino acids. Germline CDR1 and CDR2: MNHEY and SVGEGT. Deletions cut 0 bases from V and 4 bases from J, with 6 bases between. CDR3 residues: CASSYSRATGELFF. The DNA for the CDR3 is TGTGCCAGCAGTTACTCACGAGCCACCGGGGAGCTGTTTTTT.

CDR3: CSVQVAQGTEQYF. Written as DNA, the CDR3 is TGCAGCGTTCAGGTGGCACAGGGGACCGAGCAGTACTTC. This chain connects TRBV29-1 to TRBJ2-7; 7 bases line up with TRBD1. The CDR3 has 13 amino acids. V dropped 5 bases and J dropped 6; count of bases not matched to a gene: 10. Germline CDR1 and CDR2: SQVTM and ANQGSEA.

The gene calls are TRBV5-1 and TRBJ2-5; 7 nucleotides agree with TRBD1. The V and J ends lost 4 bases and 2 bases, in that order; junction bases with no gene match: 8. This CDR3 comprises 15 residues. CDR1 and CDR2 from the germline V gene are SGHRS and YFSETQ. CDR3 DNA sequence: TGCGCCAGCAGCCCCGAAGGGGGCCGGCAAGAGACCCAGTACTTC. It specifies CASSPEGGRQETQYF.

This clone was detected only a few times. The gene calls are TRBV12-3 or TRBV12-4 and TRBJ2-3; D call uncertain. The CDR3 has 12 amino acids. Trimming pared 3 bases from V and 5 bases from J, leaving 6 bases between. The CDR3 is CASSFLGDTQYF. The CDR3 nucleotides read TGTGCCAGCAGTTTCCTAGGAGATACGCAGTATTTT.